These 16 T cell receptor beta chains were all obtained from the same sample, sequenced in a study of cytomegalovirus exposure and HLA in healthy donors. The study ran its PCR with 60 Vbeta and 13 Jbeta primers. Clones were read by immunoSEQ multiplex PCR, and TCRdb kept only the in-frame ones, dropping some. This sample yields under 200,000 clones, of which over 70% are seen a single time; 5.7% belongs to the top ten. Sequencing was carried out using PBMCs. The receptors were sampled from a man aged 35 to 55 in good health and CMV-seronegative.

V gene TRBV4-1 combines with J gene TRBJ1-1, with 8 bases matching TRBD1. Germline CDR1 is MGHRA and CDR2 is YSYEKL. The V and J ends lost 6 bases and 5 bases, in that order; junction bases with no gene match: 8. The CDR3 runs 14 residues. CDR3 bases: TGCGCCAGCAGATTGGTCCAGGGGGCTACTGAAGCTTTCTTT. This codes for CASRLVQGATEAFF.

This clone has more than one count but fewer than ten. The junction and the germline gene differ at one end; a read error may be behind it. V and J are TRBV7-9 and TRBJ2-2, with D possibly TRBD2 on 5 matching bases. This CDR3 contains 17 residues. Germline CDR1 SEHNR, CDR2 FQNEAQ (reference sequence). For the CDR3, the DNA is TGTTCCAGCAGCTTAGCGCTAAGTTCCGCGAACACCGGGGAGCTGTTTTTT. Amino acid sequence: CSSSLALSSANTGELFF.

V is TRBV4-1 and J is TRBJ1-5; D might be TRBD1 (6 bases). Per germline, CDR1 MGHRA and CDR2 YSYEKL. Trimming cost V 1 base and J 4 bases, with 11 bases left between them. The CDR3 covers 15 residues. The CDR3 reads CASSQGQGGNQPQHF. The DNA of the CDR3 is TGCGCCAGCAGCCAAGGGCAAGGGGGTAATCAGCCCCAGCATTTT.

This CDR3 reads CASSVGGQAYGYTF. The CDR3 DNA is TGTGCCAGCAGCGTAGGGGGACAGGCCTATGGCTACACCTTC. The rearrangement uses TRBV9 and TRBJ1-2; TRBD1 matches 8 bases. Germline V gene lookup returns CDR1 SGDLS and CDR2 YYNGEE. V shed 0 bases and J 4 bases; nucleotides not matched to a gene: 2. This CDR3 is built from 14 residues. The variable domain in full, completed from reference TRBV9 and TRBJ1-2, reads DSGVTQTPKHLITATGQRVTLRCSPRSGDLSVYWYQQSLDQGLQFLIQYYNGEERAKGNILERFSAQQFPDLHSELNLSSLELGDSALYFCASSVGGQAYGYTFGSGTRLTVV.

CDR3 bases: TGTGCCAGCAGCCCGGCGGGACAGGGTTGGGTTGGCTACACCTTC. This gives the protein CASSPAGQGWVGYTF. The V call is TRBV7-9, the J call TRBJ1-2, with 9 nucleotides matching TRBD1. CDR1 SEHNR and CDR2 FQNEAQ come from the germline V gene (reference sequence). J gave up 7 bases and V 5 bases, and 11 bases lay outside the gene matches. This CDR3 contains 15 residues.

The V gene is TRBV7-3, the J gene TRBJ1-5; 8 bases are a match to TRBD1. Germline CDR1 and CDR2: SGHTA and FQGTGA. V gave up 5 bases and J gave up 3 bases; unmatched junction bases: 3. This CDR3 spans 14 amino acids. The CDR3 nucleotides read TGTGCCAGCAGCGCGACAGGGGCCAATCAGCCCCAGCATTTT. Its protein is CASSATGANQPQHF.

This clone occurred once. The gene calls are TRBV5-1 and TRBJ2-3; weak D call: TRBD1 (5 bases). V was pared by 2 bases and J by 0 bases, with 13 bases between. The length of the CDR3 is 16 residues. Germline CDR1 is SGHRS and CDR2 is YFSETQ. The CDR3 region is CASSFRQSASTDTQYF. CDR3 coding DNA: TGCGCCAGCAGCTTTAGACAGTCCGCTAGCACAGATACGCAGTATTTT.

The chain joins TRBV25-1 to TRBJ2-3, with 10 bases identical to TRBD2. The CDR3 has 17 residues. The ends lost 6 bases at V and 1 base at J; junction bases unmatched: 10. Germline CDR1 and CDR2: MGHDK and SYGVNS. The CDR3 loop reads CASSRWASGGRTDTQYF. The CDR3 nucleotides are TGTGCCAGCAGCCGGTGGGCTAGCGGGGGCCGCACAGATACGCAGTATTTT.

V is TRBV19 and J is TRBJ1-1, with D possibly matching TRBD1 (5 bases). CDR1 and CDR2 from the germline V gene are LNHDA and SQIVND (reference sequence). Trimming left V 1 base short and J 4 bases short, with 7 bases between. CDR3 length: 13 residues. This CDR3 reads CASSIGGGTEAFF. Written as DNA, the CDR3 is TGTGCCAGTAGTATAGGGGGGGGCACTGAAGCTTTCTTT.

This clone was observed once. The chain carries TRBV19 and TRBJ1-3; possibly TRBD1 for D (5 bases). CDR1 is LNHDA and CDR2 is SQIVND in the germline V gene (reference sequence). The CDR3 is 16 residues long. Deletions cut 6 bases from V and 5 bases from J, with 20 bases between. CDR3 bases: TGTGCCAGTAGGCCTCGATTCCAGGGAAGTAGAAACACCATATATTTT. Protein sequence: CASRPRFQGSRNTIYF.

This chain connects TRBV5-1 to TRBJ2-6; TRBD2 is a possible D gene (5 bases). The CDR3 length is 16 residues. Germline CDR1 is SGHRS and CDR2 is YFSETQ. V dropped 7 bases and J dropped 0 bases, with 14 bases sitting between them. CDR3 in DNA: TGCGCCAGCTTTGAGGGATCAAGCTCTGGGGCCAACGTCCTGACTTTC. Its translation: CASFEGSSSGANVLTF. The full variable domain, completed using reference TRBV5-1 and TRBJ2-6, is KAGVTQTPRYLIKTRGQQVTLSCSPISGHRSVSWYQQTPGQGLQFLFEYFSETQRNKGNFPGRFSGRQFSNSRSEMNVSTLELGDSALYLCASFEGSSSGANVLTFGAGSRLTVL.

J is TRBJ2-7 and V is TRBV6-5; D not resolved. The V end was cut by 7 bases, the J end by 4 bases, with 11 bases between. The CDR3 consists of 12 residues. Per the germline V gene, CDR1 is MNHEY and CDR2 is SVGAGI. The CDR3 spells CASTQEEYEQYF. The CDR3 region has the DNA TGTGCCAGCACGCAGGAAGAATACGAGCAGTACTTC.

This clone was picked up a small number of times. The gene calls are TRBV4-1 and TRBJ2-7; possible D gene TRBD1, 5 bases. The CDR3 has 14 residues. Deletions cut 4 bases from V and 3 bases from J, with 13 bases between. Germline CDR1 MGHRA, CDR2 YSYEKL. CDR3 bases: TGCGCCAGCAGCCGAACTGCAGGGATCTACGAGCAGTACTTC. Translation: CASSRTAGIYEQYF.

This rearrangement joins TRBV6-5 to TRBJ2-5; TRBD1 matches 9 bases. The J call may not be correct, given that the DNA end is closer to TRBJ2-7. This CDR3 has 13 amino acids. Germline V gives CDR1 MNHEY, CDR2 SVGAGI. CDR3: CASSLDRGYEQYF. The CDR3 DNA reads as TGTGCCAGCAGTTTGGACAGGGGTTACGAGCAGTACTTC.

The V and J genes are TRBV18 and TRBJ2-5; TRBD2 is a possible D gene (6 bases). This CDR3 has 13 amino acids. The germline CDR1 and CDR2 sequences are KGHSH and LQKENI. Deletions cut 0 bases from V and 4 bases from J, with 6 bases between. This chain's CDR3 is CASSPPGGETQYF. The CDR3 coding sequence is TGTGCCAGCTCACCACCGGGGGGAGAGACCCAGTACTTC.

This clone was observed once. The chain links TRBV11-2 to TRBJ2-5; 13 bases match TRBD2. The germline V gene encodes CDR1 SGHAT and CDR2 FQNNGV. V lost 3 bases and J lost 3; bases outside the gene matches: 1. The CDR3 totals 15 residues. CDR3: CASSLGLAGKETQYF. The CDR3 bases are TGTGCCAGCAGCTTGGGACTAGCGGGAAAAGAGACCCAGTACTTC.